The rows below give T cell receptor beta chains drawn from one sample of a study of patients and donors after allogeneic stem cell transplantation. One entry per CDR3 protein, called by TCRdb with MiXCR from the RT-PCR reads. The sample lists 57,000 or so distinct CDR3 sequences; about an eighth were seen once. Sequenced material: blood, either unsorted or a sorted T cell fraction (not recorded which). These receptors were obtained from a human donor who was either an allogeneic HSCT recipient or a stem cell or donor lymphocyte infusion donor (not recorded which). It is not recorded whose cells these are; they may come from a transplant donor. CDR3s include the opening cysteine and the closing phenylalanine or tryptophan. D genes are given only for firm matches. Some rows have no size entry. The others give once, few or many, or a class for an expanded clone.

cdr3_nt	cdr3_aa	d_call	v_call	j_call	clone_size
TGCGCCAGCAGTTCCACCTCGACAGGGCACACTGAAGCTTTCTTT	CASSSTSTGHTEAFF	TRBD1	TRBV5-1	TRBJ1-1	many
TGTGCCTGGAGCGGCGGGGGCTCCTACAATGAGCAGTTCTTC	CAWSGGGSYNEQFF	TRBD2	TRBV30	TRBJ2-1	-
TGCGCCAGCAGCTTGGCCAAAACAGGGACAGGGGTGGAAGGCTACACCTTC	CASSLAKTGTGVEGYTF	TRBD1	TRBV5-1	TRBJ1-2	many
TGCAGCGTTGAAGGGGGACTAGCGGGAGGGCCCTCGGAAACCGGGGAGCTGTTTTTT	CSVEGGLAGGPSETGELFF	TRBD2	TRBV29-1	TRBJ2-2	few
TGCGCCAGCAGCTCACCCACAGGGGGCCAAGAGACCCAGTACTTC	CASSSPTGGQETQYF	TRBD1	TRBV5-1	TRBJ2-5	few
TGCAGTGCTAGGGCAGGTGGCGGGAGGGCCTGGAATGAGCAGTTCTTC	CSARAGGGRAWNEQFF	TRBD2	TRBV20-1	TRBJ2-1	few
TGTGCCAGCAGCTTATATTCGCAGTACGAAAAACTGTTTTTT	CASSLYSQYEKLFF	-	TRBV7-9	TRBJ1-4	-
TGTGCCAGCAGCTTAGTTGCCGACCAACCGAGCTCCTACGAGCAGTACTTC	CASSLVADQPSSYEQYF	-	TRBV7-6	TRBJ2-7	many
TGCGCCAGCAGCTTGCTACCGGACGGAAATGAAAAACTGTTTTTT	CASSLLPDGNEKLFF	-	TRBV5-1	TRBJ1-4	many
TGTGCCAGCAGTACCCGCGGGACAGCACAAGAGACCCAGTACTTC	CASSTRGTAQETQYF	-	TRBV12-3/TRBV12-4	TRBJ2-5	few